Sequencing of this TCR beta chain was carried out in a study of control samples from healthy donors and cancer patients. Only in-frame clones appear in the TCRdb table, and some are missing; sequencing was by immunoSEQ multiplex PCR. Here the sample spans over 75,000 clones, 91% being singletons. Sequencing was carried out using blood. The sequence came from a man aged 30 to 45 in good health.

CDR3 coding DNA: TGTGCCAGCAGTTACCGGGCGGGGGCCAGGGCAGATACGCAGTATTTT. Translating it yields CASSYRAGARADTQYF. This chain links TRBV6-6 with TRBJ2-3; D is possibly TRBD2 (7 bases). This CDR3 is 16 amino acids long. The ends were cut back, 2 bases at V and 4 bases at J, with 16 bases in the middle. Germline CDR1 reads MNHNY; CDR2 reads SVGAGI (reference sequence).